The TCR beta chain under discussion was sequenced for a study of CD4 T cells in relation to SARS-CoV-2 and coronaviruses. With respect to this clone: As yet, its antigen is unknown.

There are 14 residues in the CDR3. Germline values: CDR1 MNHNY, CDR2 SVGAGI (reference sequence). V was clipped by 2 bases and J by 3 bases, with 11 bases between them. Naive and memory CD4+ T cell DNA was deep-sequenced without culture. Assay: immunoSEQ multiplex PCR; the TCRdb copy retains only in-frame clones and omits some. Among 10,000 or so clones listed, 87% were seen once. Cryopreserved PBMCs were CD4-enriched, then split into naive and memory cells. Findings of the study overall: Each donor contributed either pre-pandemic or post-infection samples, not both.

The specimen sequenced was naive CD4+ T cells from PBMCs. Indicated subset: naive CD4+ T cells isolated by negative enrichment. The V and J genes are TRBV6-6 and TRBJ2-7; D is uncertain. The sequence was collected from an adult with COVID-19. CDR3 in amino acids: CASSYPSWGYEQYF. In DNA form, the CDR3 reads TGTGCCAGCAGTTACCCCTCGTGGGGCTACGAGCAGTACTTC.